A selection of T cell receptor beta chains follows, all from one sample in a study of T cells in Graves' hyperthyroidism and ophthalmopathy. MiXCR, applied by TCRdb to the multiplex PCR reads, yields one record per CDR3 protein. The sample lists around 620,000 distinct CDR3 sequences, approximately 14% occurring once. Sequencing was carried out using blood. These receptors were taken from a woman aged 18-35 years with Graves' ophthalmopathy. CDR3s include the opening cysteine and the closing phenylalanine or tryptophan. Fields, in order: CDR3 protein, CDR3 DNA, D gene, V gene, J gene, clone size. D genes are given only for firm matches. Size values are once, few and many counts, or a class for expanded clones, and some rows have none.

cdr3_aa: CASSERQGSTGELFF
cdr3_nt: TGTGCCAGCAGTGAAAGGCAGGGGAGCACCGGGGAGCTGTTTTTT
d_call: NA
v_call: TRBV2
j_call: TRBJ2-2
clone_size: many

cdr3_aa: CASSYSASGSYNEQFF
cdr3_nt: TGTGCCAGCAGTTACTCGGCTAGCGGTTCCTACAATGAGCAGTTCTTC
d_call: TRBD2
v_call: TRBV6-5
j_call: TRBJ2-1
clone_size: many

cdr3_aa: CASSPPGSLNYNEQFF
cdr3_nt: TGTGCCAGCTCACCCCCAGGGTCACTTAACTACAATGAGCAGTTCTTC
d_call: NA
v_call: TRBV18
j_call: TRBJ2-1
clone_size: many

cdr3_aa: CASSKQQGATDYGYTF
cdr3_nt: TGTGCCAGCAGCAAGCAACAGGGGGCGACAGACTATGGCTACACCTTC
d_call: TRBD1
v_call: TRBV11-3
j_call: TRBJ1-2
clone_size: many

cdr3_aa: CSAPGTPDSSYNEQFF
cdr3_nt: TGCAGTGCTCCCGGAACCCCTGACTCCTCCTACAATGAGCAGTTCTTC
d_call: NA
v_call: TRBV20-1
j_call: TRBJ2-1
clone_size: many

cdr3_aa: CASSLTPGGLGSYNSPLHF
cdr3_nt: TGTGCCAGCAGCTTAACCCCAGGGGGCCTGGGCTCCTATAATTCACCCCTCCACTTT
d_call: TRBD1
v_call: TRBV11-2
j_call: TRBJ1-6
clone_size: many

cdr3_aa: CASSLAGTYRSYNEQFF
cdr3_nt: TGTGCCAGCAGCTTAGCGGGGACGTACAGGTCCTACAATGAGCAGTTCTTC
d_call: NA
v_call: TRBV11-1
j_call: TRBJ2-1
clone_size: many

cdr3_aa: CASTRSSGTAGNTIYF
cdr3_nt: TGTGCCAGCACCCGAAGCTCCGGGACAGCTGGAAACACCATATATTTT
d_call: TRBD1
v_call: TRBV13
j_call: TRBJ1-3
clone_size: few

cdr3_aa: CASSPGTEAFF
cdr3_nt: TGTGCCAGCTCACCAGGCACTGAAGCTTTCTTT
d_call: NA
v_call: TRBV10-2
j_call: TRBJ1-1
clone_size: many

cdr3_aa: CASSPPAAHYTDTQYF
cdr3_nt: TGTGCCAGCAGCCCTCCCGCGGCACACTACACAGATACGCAGTATTTT
d_call: NA
v_call: TRBV3-1
j_call: TRBJ2-3
clone_size: many

cdr3_aa: CASSWAGQGASGYTF
cdr3_nt: TGTGCCAGCAGTTGGGCGGGCCAGGGGGCGAGTGGCTACACCTTC
d_call: TRBD1
v_call: TRBV12-3/TRBV12-4
j_call: TRBJ1-2
clone_size: few

cdr3_aa: CASSLKGSAGHTF
cdr3_nt: TGTGCCAGCAGCTTAAAAGGGAGTGCTGGCCACACCTTC
d_call: NA
v_call: TRBV7-9
j_call: TRBJ1-2
clone_size: NA

cdr3_aa: CASSLGGMGGGGNEQFF
cdr3_nt: TGTGCCAGCAGTTTGGGGGGGATGGGGGGGGGGGGCAATGAGCAGTTCTTC
d_call: TRBD2
v_call: TRBV12-3/TRBV12-4
j_call: TRBJ2-1
clone_size: NA